This T cell receptor beta chain was found in a study of OX40 agonist ivuxolimab in advanced cancers. Study information: Head and neck, renal cell, melanoma or hepatocellular carcinoma were the cancers that dose-escalation patients had. Whole-study results and caveats: Fewer expanded clones were found on average in CD4+ than in CD8+ T cells.

CDR1 and CDR2 (germline): MNHEY, SMNVEV (reference sequence). J lost 1 base, V lost 5 bases, and 7 bases had no gene match. The CDR3 runs to 16 residues. Systemic immunosuppression or a history of autoimmune disease excluded patients. Clones were sequenced by immunoSEQ multiplex PCR, and TCRdb holds only the in-frame ones, with some missing. The data contain tens of thousands of clones, more than 70% of them singletons. As for this clone: Its specificity is not known.

The source was CD4+ or CD8+ T cells sorted from blood, collected in a trial of the OX40 agonist ivuxolimab. The gene calls are TRBV27 and TRBJ2-4; 8 nucleotides align to TRBD2. The TCR originated in an adult with an advanced solid tumor such as melanoma, head and neck, liver or kidney cancer. This chain's CDR3 is CASSTGTSGAKNIQYF. CDR3 in DNA: TGTGCCAGCAGTACCGGGACTAGTGGCGCCAAAAACATTCAGTACTTC.